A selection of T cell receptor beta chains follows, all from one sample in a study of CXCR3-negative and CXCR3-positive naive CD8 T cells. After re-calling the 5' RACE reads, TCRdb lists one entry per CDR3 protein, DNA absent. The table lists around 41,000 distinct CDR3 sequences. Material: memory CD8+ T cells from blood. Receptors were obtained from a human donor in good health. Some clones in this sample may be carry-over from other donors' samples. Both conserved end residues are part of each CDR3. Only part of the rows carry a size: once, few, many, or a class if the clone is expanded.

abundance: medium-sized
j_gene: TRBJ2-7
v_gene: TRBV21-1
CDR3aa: CASSNWGTCEQYF

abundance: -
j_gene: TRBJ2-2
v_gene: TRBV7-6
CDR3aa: CASSLPEGGSTGELFF

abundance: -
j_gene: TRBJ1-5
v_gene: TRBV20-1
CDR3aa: CSARDYYQPQHF

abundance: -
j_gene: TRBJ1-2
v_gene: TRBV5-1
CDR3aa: CASGGGTKLDTFHGYTF

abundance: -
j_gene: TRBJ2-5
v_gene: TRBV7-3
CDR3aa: CASSPTGGGETQYF

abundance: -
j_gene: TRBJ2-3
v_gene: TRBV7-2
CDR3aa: CAPLGASTDTQYF

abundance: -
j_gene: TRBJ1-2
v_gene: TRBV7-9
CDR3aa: CASSLGLHTNYGYTF

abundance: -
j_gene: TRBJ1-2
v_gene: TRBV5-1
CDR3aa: CASSLEGGPYPYGYTF

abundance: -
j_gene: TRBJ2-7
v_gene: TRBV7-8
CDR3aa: CASSPLQGPYEQYF

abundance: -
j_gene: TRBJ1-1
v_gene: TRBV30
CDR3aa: CAWSVLGNTEAFF

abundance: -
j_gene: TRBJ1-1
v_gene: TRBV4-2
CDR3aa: CASSQDGSLTGMSTEAFF

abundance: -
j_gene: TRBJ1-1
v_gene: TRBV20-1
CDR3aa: CSARYEDMNTEAFF

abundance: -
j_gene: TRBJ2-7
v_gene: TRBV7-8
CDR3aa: CASSPGVFEQYF

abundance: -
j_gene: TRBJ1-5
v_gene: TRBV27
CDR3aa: CASSSGTQPQHF

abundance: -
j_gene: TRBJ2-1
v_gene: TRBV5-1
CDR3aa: CASISAPSYNEQFF

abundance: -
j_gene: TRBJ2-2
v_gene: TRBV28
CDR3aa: CASTLDRVNTGELFF

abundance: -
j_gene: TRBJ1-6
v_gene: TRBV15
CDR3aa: CATSREGSSPNSPLHF

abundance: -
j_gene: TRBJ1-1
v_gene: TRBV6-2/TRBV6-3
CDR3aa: CASSQRLGPIEAFF

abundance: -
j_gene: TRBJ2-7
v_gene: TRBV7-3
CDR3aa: CASSFGPTYEQYF

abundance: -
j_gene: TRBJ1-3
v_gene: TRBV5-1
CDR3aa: CASSPTFSGNTIYF

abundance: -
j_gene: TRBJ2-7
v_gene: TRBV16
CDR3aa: CASSPRGSYEQYF

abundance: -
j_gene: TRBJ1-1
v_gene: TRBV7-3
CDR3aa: CASSLTGGEAFF

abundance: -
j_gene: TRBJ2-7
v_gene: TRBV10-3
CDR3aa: CAISSPGQQIYEPYF

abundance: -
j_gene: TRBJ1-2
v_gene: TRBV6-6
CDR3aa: CASSYFATATTTNYGYTF

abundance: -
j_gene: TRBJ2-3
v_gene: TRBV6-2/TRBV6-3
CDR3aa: CASSYRPGTSGRWDADTQYF

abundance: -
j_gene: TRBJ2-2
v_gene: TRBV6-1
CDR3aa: CASSRANDTGELFF

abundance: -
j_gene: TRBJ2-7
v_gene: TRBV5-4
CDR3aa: CASSLGTGSFEQYF

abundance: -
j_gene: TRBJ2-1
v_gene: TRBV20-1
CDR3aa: CSAPGLGRRNEQFF

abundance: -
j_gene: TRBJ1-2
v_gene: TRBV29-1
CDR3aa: CSVFSDRGKLTF

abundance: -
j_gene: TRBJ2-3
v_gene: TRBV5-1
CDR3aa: CASSMDRVPHTQYF

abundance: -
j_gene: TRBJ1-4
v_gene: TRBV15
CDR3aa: CATSSDRVGNEKLFF

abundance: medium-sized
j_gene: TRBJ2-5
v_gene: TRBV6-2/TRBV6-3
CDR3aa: CASSYSRRGVSQETQYF

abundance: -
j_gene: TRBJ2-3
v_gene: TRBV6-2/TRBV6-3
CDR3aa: CASSYVGFDTQYF

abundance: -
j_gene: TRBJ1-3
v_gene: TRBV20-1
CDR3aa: CSATRGDREAGNTIYF

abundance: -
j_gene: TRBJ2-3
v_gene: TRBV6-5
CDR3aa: CASGQQGIFLDTQYF

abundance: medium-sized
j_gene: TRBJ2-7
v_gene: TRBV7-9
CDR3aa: CASSRQGLPNDEQYF

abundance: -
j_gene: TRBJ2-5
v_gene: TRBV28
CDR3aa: CATSTSGQGVTQYF

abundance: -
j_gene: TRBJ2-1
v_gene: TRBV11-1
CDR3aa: CASSPFGPSSYNEQFF

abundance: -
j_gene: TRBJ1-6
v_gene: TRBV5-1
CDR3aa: CASSLVFVDTNSPLHF

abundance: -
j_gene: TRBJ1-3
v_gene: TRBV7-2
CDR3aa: CASSLAGLPKMSSGNTIYF